The 11 T cell receptor beta chains listed next were all sequenced from one sample in a study of blood T cell repertoires in COVID-19. TCRdb keeps only in-frame clones here, not all; method: immunoSEQ multiplex PCR. The sample holds about 47,000 clones; approximately 84% are singletons and the top ten take 2.5% to 3%. The sample comprised peripheral blood. These receptors came from a man aged 50 or older with acute or convalescent COVID-19.

V and J are TRBV28 and TRBJ2-7, with 11 bases aligning to TRBD1. This CDR3 contains 15 residues. J was trimmed by 5 bases and V by 4 bases; bases with no gene match: 7. The germline V gene encodes CDR1 MDHEN and CDR2 SYDVKM. This CDR3 is CASSSWTGGADEQYF. Written as DNA, the CDR3 is TGTGCCAGCAGTTCCTGGACAGGGGGCGCGGACGAGCAGTACTTC.

This clone has only one observation. V gene TRBV7-8 combines with J gene TRBJ2-3, with 7 positions matching TRBD1. Germline V gene sequence: CDR1 SGHVS, CDR2 FQNEAQ. CDR3 length equals 15 residues. Germline trimming cut 3 bases from V and 5 bases from J; bases unmatched to any gene: 8. The CDR3 DNA sequence: TGTGCCAGCAGCTTCCGACAGGGTACAAGAGATACGCAGTATTTT. Its protein product is CASSFRQGTRDTQYF.

The CDR3 loop reads CASSQGRYGDTQYF. DNA of the CDR3: TGTGCCAGCAGCCAAGGGAGGTATGGGGATACGCAGTATTTT. This chain joins TRBV4-2 and TRBJ2-3; a weak D match, TRBD2 (5 bases). CDR3 length: 14 amino acids. The germline V gene has CDR1 LGHNA and CDR2 YNFKEQ. V shed 1 base and J shed 6 bases, with 11 bases lying between them.

The CDR3 loop is CASSPLDGRGTEAFF. CDR3 coding DNA: TGCGCCAGCAGCCCCTTGGATGGCCGGGGCACTGAAGCTTTCTTT. This sequence joins TRBV5-1 and TRBJ1-1; D not resolved. Looked up from germline, CDR1 is SGHRS and CDR2 is YFSETQ. This CDR3 region has 15 residues. V was cut by 4 bases and J by 4 bases, with 17 bases left in between.

The CDR3 spells CASSLGRTGRDGYTF. CDR3 coding DNA: TGCGCCAGCAGCTTGGGGAGGACAGGGAGGGATGGCTACACCTTC. This rearrangement joins TRBV5-1 to TRBJ1-2, with 8 bases that match TRBD1. Germline CDR1 SGHRS, CDR2 YFSETQ. With V trimmed by 0 bases and J by 6 bases, 7 bases remained unmatched. The CDR3 is made up of 15 amino acids.

This rearrangement joins TRBV5-1 to TRBJ2-6; TRBD1 matches at 8 bases. This CDR3 comprises 20 residues. The V and J ends lost 2 bases and 0 bases, in that order; junction bases with no gene match: 13. The germline CDR1 and CDR2 sequences are SGHRS and YFSETQ. The CDR3 nucleotides are TGCGCCAGCAGCTTCACCCTACGACGGACAGGGCTCTCTGGGGCCAACGTCCTGACTTTC. Its protein product is CASSFTLRRTGLSGANVLTF.

This sequence joins TRBV3-1 (or the pseudogene TRBV3-2) and TRBJ1-2; 8 nucleotides line up with TRBD1. The germline V gene encodes CDR1 LGHDT and CDR2 YNNKEL (reference sequence). The CDR3 length is 16 residues. V lost 2 bases, J lost 8 bases, and 13 bases stayed unmatched. In DNA form, the CDR3 reads TGTGCCAGCAGCCAATTCGACAGGGGTGACGGTGTGGGCTACACCTTC. Its protein is CASSQFDRGDGVGYTF.

The V and J genes are TRBV2 and TRBJ2-1; 10 bases are shared with TRBD2. The CDR3 extends over 17 amino acids. Trimming cost V 2 bases and J 11 bases; bases outside gene matches: 15. Germline lookup yields CDR1 SNHLY and CDR2 FYNNEI. The CDR3: CASSEPLEPSGGPKQFF. CDR3 nucleotide sequence: TGTGCCAGCAGTGAACCCTTGGAGCCTAGCGGGGGTCCCAAGCAGTTCTTC.

This chain joins TRBV7-9 and TRBJ2-7, with 9 bases matching TRBD1. The V gene end was trimmed by 8 bases and the J gene end by 1 base; junction bases not matched to a gene: 6. Germline V gene lookup returns CDR1 SEHNR and CDR2 FQNEAQ (reference sequence). The CDR3 is 14 residues long. This CDR3 is CASRGQGPSYEQYF. The CDR3 region has the DNA TGTGCCAGCCGGGGACAGGGTCCTTCCTACGAGCAGTACTTC.

V is TRBV6-2 or TRBV6-3 and J is TRBJ2-5; 8 nucleotides line up with TRBD2. J gave up 4 bases and V 3 bases, and 7 bases lay outside the gene matches. CDR3 size: 15 residues. The germline gives CDR1 MNHEY, CDR2 SVGEGT. The CDR3 DNA reads TGTGCCAGCAGTTATGAGGGCGGGAGGCGAGAGACCCAGTACTTC. Encoded protein: CASSYEGGRRETQYF.

V and J are TRBV6-4 and TRBJ2-2, with 9 positions matching TRBD2. V dropped 6 bases and J dropped 7; count of bases not matched to a gene: 6. CDR1 is MRHNA and CDR2 is SNTAGT in the germline V gene. The CDR3 spans 14 residues. The CDR3 DNA sequence: TGTGCCAGCAGGCGGGGGGGCGAGAACGGGGAGCTGTTTTTT. It translates to CASRRGGENGELFF.